The 16 T cell receptor beta chains below all came from one sample that was sequenced in a study of shared clonotypes between healthy human individuals. Sequenced by immunoSEQ multiplex PCR; TCRdb stores in-frame clones only, minus some. Of about 2,100,000 clones in the sample, approximately 94% are singletons; the top ten hold 1.7%. Naive CD8 cells lacked CD45RO, underwent positive selection for CCR7 and left out terminally differentiated effector memory CD45RA+ cells. Material for sequencing was naive CD8+ T cells from PBMCs. The receptors derive from a man between 18 and 35 years old in good health. Some clones in this sample may be carry-over from other donors' samples.

The V and J genes are TRBV6-1 and TRBJ2-4; D remains unclear. CDR1 and CDR2 (germline): MNHNS, SASEGT. The V end lost 6 bases, the J end lost 0 bases, and 12 bases lay between the germline ends. CDR3 length: 15 amino acids. The CDR3, as DNA: TGTGCCAGCAGGGCACTCATCTTAGCCAAAAACATTCAGTACTTC. Protein product: CASRALILAKNIQYF.

This clone was seen just once. The chain joins TRBV19 to TRBJ1-2; D call uncertain. There are 14 residues in the CDR3. Germline V gives CDR1 LNHDA, CDR2 SQIVND (reference sequence). The CDR3 DNA sequence: TGTGCTACCCGGGGAGCAGAATTCGACTATGGCTACACCTTC. Protein product: CATRGAEFDYGYTF.

The V call is TRBV28, the J call TRBJ2-7; perhaps TRBD2 as D (6 bases). The CDR3 covers 15 residues. V was pared by 5 bases and J by 6 bases, with 20 bases between. The germline CDR1 and CDR2 sequences are MDHEN and SYDVKM. CDR3: CASSMPSLGGVEQYF. The CDR3 DNA is TGTGCCAGCAGTATGCCTTCCCTGGGGGGAGTCGAGCAGTACTTC.

V gene TRBV2 combines with J gene TRBJ2-7; D gene unclear. Trimming took 6 bases from V and 2 from J, leaving 23 bases between them. Germline CDR1 and CDR2: SNHLY and FYNNEI. CDR3 length: 17 amino acids. The CDR3 coding sequence is TGTGCCAGCAGCGAACTCCCCCGAAGGGCCCTAGCCTACGAGCAGTACTTC. This gives the protein CASSELPRRALAYEQYF.

This sequence joins TRBV30 and TRBJ1-5, with 9 positions matching TRBD1. Germline V CDR1 and CDR2: GTSNPN, SVGIG (reference sequence). This CDR3 region has 14 residues. V gave up 3 bases and J gave up 7 bases; unmatched junction bases: 7. The CDR3 sequence: CAWSRGTGFQPQHF. CDR3 nucleotide sequence: TGTGCCTGGAGCCGAGGGACAGGGTTCCAGCCCCAGCATTTT.

This clone was detected only once. Other DNA sequences from this sample encode an identical CDR3 as well. The V call is TRBV28, the J call TRBJ2-7; D unclear. The germline V gene has CDR1 MDHEN and CDR2 SYDVKM. The CDR3 contains 12 residues. Trimming shortened V by 3 bases and J by 4 bases, and 7 bases separated the two germline ends. The CDR3 nucleotides are TGTGCCAGCAGTTTTCGAGCTTACGAGCAGTACTTC. This encodes CASSFRAYEQYF. Using reference TRBV28 and TRBJ2-7 for the parts outside the CDR3, the full variable domain is DVKVTQSSRYLVKRTGEKVFLECVQDMDHENMFWYRQDPGLGLRLIYFSYDVKMKEKGDIPEGYSVSREKKERFSLILESASTNQTSMYLCASSFRAYEQYFGPGTRLTVT.

The chain joins TRBV7-3 to TRBJ2-1; TRBD2 aligns across 8 bases. This CDR3 comprises 18 residues. Germline CDR1 reads SGHTA; CDR2 reads FQGTGA. The ends lost 2 bases at V and 2 bases at J; junction bases unmatched: 11. CDR3 DNA sequence: TGTGCCAGCAGCTTATTCGGGAGGGACTCAGGCACCTACAATGAGCAGTTCTTC. This sequence encodes CASSLFGRDSGTYNEQFF.

The chain combines TRBV4-1 with TRBJ2-5; the match to TRBD2 covers 7 bases. TRBJ2-7 explains the end of the DNA better; the J call may be wrong. Germline CDR1 and CDR2: MGHRA and YSYEKL. This CDR3 has 15 amino acids. The CDR3 region is CASSLGDYGGIEQYF. In DNA, the CDR3 is TGCGCCAGCAGCCTCGGGGACTACGGGGGTATCGAGCAGTACTTC.

The rearrangement links TRBV7-7 to TRBJ2-5; TRBD2 aligns across 9 bases. The germline V gene encodes CDR1 SSHAT and CDR2 FNYEAQ (reference sequence). After removal of 4 bases from V and 4 bases from J, the junction contained 16 bases not matched to a gene. This CDR3 has 18 amino acids. CDR3 amino acids: CASSSAHGIAGVGETQYF. In DNA, the CDR3 is TGTGCCAGCAGCTCCGCCCACGGAATAGCGGGAGTTGGAGAGACCCAGTACTTC.

The V and J genes are TRBV7-8 and TRBJ1-2; a weak D match, TRBD1 (6 bases). CDR3 length: 15 amino acids. The V gene's germline CDR1 is SGHVS and CDR2 FQNEAQ. V lost 1 base, J lost 4 bases, and 13 bases lay in between. The CDR3 bases are TGTGCCAGCAGCTTAGTAGGGGGGCCTCTCTATGGCTACACCTTC. It is translated as CASSLVGGPLYGYTF.

CDR3 sequence reads: CASSLAGTTLDNEQFF. CDR3 DNA: TGTGCCAGCAGCTTGGCGGGCACGACCTTGGACAATGAGCAGTTCTTC. V gene TRBV11-3 combines with J gene TRBJ2-1; a weak D match, TRBD2 (5 bases). V was trimmed by 3 bases and J by 5 bases, leaving 17 bases between them. Germline CDR1 and CDR2: SGHNT and YENEEA. The CDR3 extends over 16 amino acids.

The chain has TRBV19 and TRBJ2-2; D unclear. V was shortened by 0 bases and J by 6 bases, with 14 bases between the two germline ends. In germline, CDR1 is LNHDA, CDR2 SQIVND (reference sequence). CDR3 size: 16 residues. CDR3 protein: CASSIDTVMRAGELFF. DNA of the CDR3: TGTGCCAGTAGTATAGACACGGTTATGAGAGCCGGGGAGCTGTTTTTT.

As to this clone: The same CDR3 can be traced to other DNA sequences in this sample. The V call is TRBV28, the J call TRBJ2-7; possibly TRBD2 for D (6 bases). The V gene's germline CDR1 is MDHEN and CDR2 SYDVKM. This CDR3 is 14 amino acids long. V lost 2 bases and J 4 bases, leaving 12 bases between the germline ends. DNA of the CDR3: TGTGCCAGCAGTTTACGGGGAGGTCTTTACGAGCAGTACTTC. It yields the protein CASSLRGGLYEQYF.

This chain links TRBV10-3 with TRBJ1-1, with 8 bases aligning to TRBD1. The V segment lost 2 bases and the J segment 4 bases; nucleotides outside the gene matches: 9. In germline, CDR1 is ENHRY, CDR2 SYGVKD. The CDR3 length is 16 residues. The chain's CDR3 is CAISETTGVVATEAFF. The CDR3 DNA reads TGTGCCATCAGTGAGACGACAGGGGTTGTGGCCACTGAAGCTTTCTTT.

The J gene is TRBJ2-1, the V gene TRBV27; TRBD2 matches at 9 bases. The CDR3 sequence is 17 residues long. The germline V gene has CDR1 MNHEY and CDR2 SMNVEV (reference sequence). J gave up 5 bases and V 4 bases, and 12 bases lay outside the gene matches. The CDR3 DNA follows: TGTGCCAGCAGTTCCCTCGGGGCTAGCGGGATCAACAATGAGCAGTTCTTC. The encoded protein is CASSSLGASGINNEQFF.

J is TRBJ2-4 and V is TRBV29-1, with D perhaps being TRBD1 or TRBD2 (5 bases each). This CDR3 contains 17 residues. The germline V gene has CDR1 SQVTM and CDR2 ANQGSEA. V was cut by 0 bases and J by 6 bases, with 21 bases left in between. CDR3 nucleotides: TGCAGCGTTGAAGAGGTGGGAGCAGGGAGAGGCCTAAACATTCAGTACTTC. Translation: CSVEEVGAGRGLNIQYF.